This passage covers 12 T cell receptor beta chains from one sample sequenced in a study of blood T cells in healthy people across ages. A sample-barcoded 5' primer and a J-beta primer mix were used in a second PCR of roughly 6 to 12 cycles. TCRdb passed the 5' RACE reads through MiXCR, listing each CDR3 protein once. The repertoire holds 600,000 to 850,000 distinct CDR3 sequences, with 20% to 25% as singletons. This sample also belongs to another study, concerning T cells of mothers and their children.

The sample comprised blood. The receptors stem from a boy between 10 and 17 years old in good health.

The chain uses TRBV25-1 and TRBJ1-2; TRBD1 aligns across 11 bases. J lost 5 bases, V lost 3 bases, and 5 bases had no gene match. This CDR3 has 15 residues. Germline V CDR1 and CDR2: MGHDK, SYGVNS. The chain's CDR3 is CASSERGTGGYGYTF. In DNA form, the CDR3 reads TGTGCCAGCAGTGAGCGGGGGACAGGGGGATATGGCTACACCTTC.

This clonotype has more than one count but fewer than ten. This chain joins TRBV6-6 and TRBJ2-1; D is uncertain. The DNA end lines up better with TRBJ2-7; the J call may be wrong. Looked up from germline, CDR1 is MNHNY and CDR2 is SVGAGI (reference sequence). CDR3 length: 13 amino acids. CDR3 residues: CASSYSNRGEQYF. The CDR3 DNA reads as TGTGCCAGCAGTTACTCCAATCGCGGCGAGCAGTACTTC.

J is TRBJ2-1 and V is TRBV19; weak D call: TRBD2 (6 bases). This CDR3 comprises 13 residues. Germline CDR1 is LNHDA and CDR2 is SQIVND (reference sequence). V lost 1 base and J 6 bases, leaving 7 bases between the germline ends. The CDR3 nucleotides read TGTGCCAGTAGTATAGTTAGCGGCAATGAGCAGTTCTTC. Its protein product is CASSIVSGNEQFF.

The DNA for the CDR3 is TGTGCCAGCAGCTCCTCAGGACAGGGTCGGGAGACCCAGTACTTC. It translates to CASSSSGQGRETQYF. The rearrangement links TRBV7-2 to TRBJ2-5; 8 bases line up with TRBD1. Trimming cost V 4 bases and J 5 bases; bases outside gene matches: 9. In germline, CDR1 is SGHTA, CDR2 FQGNSA. The CDR3 extends over 15 amino acids.

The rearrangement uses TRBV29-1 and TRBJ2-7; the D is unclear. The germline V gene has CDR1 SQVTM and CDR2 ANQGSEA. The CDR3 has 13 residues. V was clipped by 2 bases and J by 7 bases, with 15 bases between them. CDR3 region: CSVEFPGAREQYF. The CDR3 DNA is TGCAGCGTTGAATTCCCAGGAGCAAGGGAGCAGTACTTC.

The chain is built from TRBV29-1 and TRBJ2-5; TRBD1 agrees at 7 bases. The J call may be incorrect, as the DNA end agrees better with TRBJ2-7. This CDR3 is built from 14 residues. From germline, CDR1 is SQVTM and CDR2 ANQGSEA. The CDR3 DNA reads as TGCAGCGTTGATGCAGGGGGTAATTCCTACGAGCAGTACTTC. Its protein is CSVDAGGNSYEQYF.

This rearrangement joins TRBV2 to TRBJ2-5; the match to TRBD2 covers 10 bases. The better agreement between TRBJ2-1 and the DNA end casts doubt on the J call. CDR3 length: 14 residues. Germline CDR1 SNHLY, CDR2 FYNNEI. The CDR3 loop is CASSIAGGAPEQFF. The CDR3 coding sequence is TGTGCCAGCAGCATAGCGGGAGGTGCACCCGAGCAGTTCTTC.

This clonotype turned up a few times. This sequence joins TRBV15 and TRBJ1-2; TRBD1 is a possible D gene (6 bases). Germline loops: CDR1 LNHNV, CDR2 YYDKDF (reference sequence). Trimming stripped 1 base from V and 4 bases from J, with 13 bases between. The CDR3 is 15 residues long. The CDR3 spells CATSRARDKVYGYTF. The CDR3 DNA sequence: TGTGCCACCAGCAGAGCCCGGGACAAAGTCTATGGCTACACCTTC. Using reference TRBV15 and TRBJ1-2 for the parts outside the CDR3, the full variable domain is DAMVIQNPRYQVTQFGKPVTLSCSQTLNHNVMYWYQQKSSQAPKLLFHYYDKDFNNEADTPDNFQSRRPNTSFCFLDIRSPGLGDTAMYLCATSRARDKVYGYTFGSGTRLTVV.

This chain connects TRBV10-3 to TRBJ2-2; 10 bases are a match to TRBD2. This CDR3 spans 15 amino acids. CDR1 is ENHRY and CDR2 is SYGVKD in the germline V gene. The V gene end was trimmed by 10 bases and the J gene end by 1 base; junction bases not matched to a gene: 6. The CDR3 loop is CATGIAGGNTGELFF. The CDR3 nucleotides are TGTGCCACCGGCATAGCGGGAGGGAACACCGGGGAGCTGTTTTTT.

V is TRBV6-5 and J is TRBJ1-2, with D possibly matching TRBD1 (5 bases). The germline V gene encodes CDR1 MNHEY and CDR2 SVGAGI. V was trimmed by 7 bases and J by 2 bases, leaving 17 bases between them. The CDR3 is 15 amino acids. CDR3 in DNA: TGTGCCAGCAATCAGGGCCAGGGTGGCAACTATGGCTACACCTTC. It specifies CASNQGQGGNYGYTF.

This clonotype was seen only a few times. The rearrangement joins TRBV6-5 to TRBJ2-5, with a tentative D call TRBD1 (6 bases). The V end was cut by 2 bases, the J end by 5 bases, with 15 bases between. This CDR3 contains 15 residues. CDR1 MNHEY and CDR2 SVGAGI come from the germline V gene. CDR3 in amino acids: CASSYRVQGSETQYF. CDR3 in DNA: TGTGCCAGCAGTTACCGCGTACAGGGCTCGGAGACCCAGTACTTC.

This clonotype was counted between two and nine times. CDR3 region: CASRQVPQETQYF. The CDR3 DNA reads TGTGCCAGCAGGCAGGTCCCCCAAGAGACCCAGTACTTC. This sequence joins TRBV6-2 or TRBV6-3 and TRBJ2-5; D not resolved. The CDR3 has 13 amino acids. CDR1 and CDR2 (germline): MNHEY, SVGEGT. V was cut by 6 bases and J by 1 base, with 9 bases left in between.